This T cell receptor (beta chain) emerged from a study of cytomegalovirus exposure and HLA in healthy donors. The V and J ends lost 8 bases and 5 bases respectively, with 16 bases between them. The CDR3 is made up of 14 amino acids. CDR1 is MNHEY, CDR2 SVGAGI, per germline. Clones were sequenced by immunoSEQ multiplex PCR, and TCRdb holds only the in-frame ones, with some missing. The data contain 150,000 to 250,000 clones, 84% of them seen just once; the ten biggest clones take up 13%. The donors formed part of the 120-subject validation cohort, distinct from the approximately 670-subject first cohort. Concerning this clone: The antigen is unknown.

Study-level results: Rarity held for most TCR sequences, but there were some public TCRs that occurred in many donors. Researchers catalogued approximately 170 TCR beta chains as cytomegalovirus-associated. A later analysis found first-cohort TCR clusters tended to co-occur in the 110 or so validation repertoires.

The TCR was taken from a woman aged 30 to 39 in good health and CMV-seropositive. The sample was PBMCs. The J gene is TRBJ2-1, the V gene TRBV6-5, with TRBD1 as a possible D gene (5 bases). The CDR3, as DNA: TGTGCCAGCGCCTTTTGGCAGGGCCACAATGAGCAGTTCTTC. This codes for CASAFWQGHNEQFF.